This T cell receptor (beta chain) derives from a study of T-cell memory formation after mild COVID-19. In the study overall: Largely, TCR clusters stayed within a single donor.

TCRdb ran MiXCR on the 5' RACE reads and lists one entry per CDR3 protein. The sample carries under 300,000 distinct CDR3 sequences, about a sixth recorded once. Whole-study findings and limits: The main location of contracting CD4+ clones was CM and EM, and that of contracting CD8+ clones was EMRA. Pre-infection memory carried some responding clones, suggesting that cross-reactive memory joined. Clones shrinking between day 15 and 85 showed a balanced CD4/CD8 split, and those that grew later tilted toward CD4+.

A remark on this clonotype: Its antigen remains unknown.

Germline CDR1 is SGHRS and CDR2 is YFSETQ. The V and J ends lost 5 bases and 1 base respectively, with 15 bases between them. The CDR3 spans 15 residues. Sequencing was performed on PBMCs or a T cell subset sorted from them (not recorded which). This chain links TRBV5-1 with TRBJ2-5; D gene uncertain. The clonotype comes from a man younger than 35 who had mild COVID-19 (a few samples of this study predate the infection). Cell type and time point are not known. The CDR3 nucleotides read TGCGCCAGCAGACGAGTAACCACATTCCAAGAGACCCAGTACTTC. This gives the protein CASRRVTTFQETQYF.